This T cell receptor beta chain was profiled in a study of response to subunit inactivated influenza vaccine. The sample holds many counts of this clonotype. Its antigen is unknown. Trimming stripped 1 base from V and 4 bases from J, with 7 bases between. Per germline, CDR1 SEHNR and CDR2 FQNEAQ (reference sequence). This CDR3 is built from 13 residues. Whole-study findings and limits: The study's authors posited that every seasonal influenza vaccination enlists few new T cells.

TCRdb processed the RT-PCR reads anew with MiXCR; each CDR3 protein has one entry. The sample lists more than 400,000 distinct CDR3 sequences, about a tenth occurring once. The sample was PBMCs from blood, taken 45 days after vaccination. This sequence joins TRBV7-9 and TRBJ1-1, with unresolved D. The clonotype originates from a man aged 50-60 years who received an inactivated influenza vaccine. The CDR3 sequence is CASSLGVRTEAFF. CDR3 sequence (DNA): TGTGCCAGCAGCTTAGGGGTGCGCACTGAAGCTTTCTTT. Based on the CDR3 plus reference TRBV7-9 and TRBJ1-1, the full variable domain is DTGVSQNPRHKITKRGQNVTFRCDPISEHNRLYWYRQTLGQGPEFLTYFQNEAQLEKSRLLSDRFSAERPKGSFSTLEIQRTEQGDSAMYLCASSLGVRTEAFFGQGTRLTVV.